This T cell receptor (beta chain) is drawn from a study of regulatory T cells in long-lasting Graves disease. This clonotype was detected many times. Its antigen remains unknown. Arm-PCR with iRepertoire HTBI primers amplified the CDR3 regions for these TCR beta libraries. Per the original methods: Samples jointly harbored roughly 60 TRBV and 14 TRBJ segments. TCRdb called the multiplex PCR reads again in MiXCR, with one record for every CDR3 protein. The V and J calls shown here were made by TCRdb, not taken from the authors' results. The repertoire has hundreds of thousands of distinct CDR3 sequences, around 16% of them found once; the top ten carry 22%. Study-level points and caveats: Having few samples may have compromised the accuracy. Among persistent patients, a larger number of public clonotypes were shared (around 3,000) than among newly diagnosed patients (about 1,000). Persistent Graves' patients showed less TCR diversity than newly diagnosed ones.

The sample's time point: newly diagnosed GD, antithyroid drugs for less than 3 months. The TCR library was made from RNA extracted from PBMCs. This clonotype originated in a female donor with Graves disease. Material: peripheral blood mononuclear cells (PBMCs), obtained at new diagnosis, from a patient treated with antithyroid drugs.

For the CDR3, the DNA is TGTGCCAGCAGTGAACGAAAACAGTTCATGAACACTGAAGCTTTCTTT. This codes for CASSERKQFMNTEAFF. The genes are TRBV28 and TRBJ1-1; D gene uncertain. The CDR3 length is 16 residues. Germline V lookup: CDR1 MDHEN, CDR2 SYDVKM. The germline V and J ends were trimmed by 5 bases and 0 bases, with 16 bases remaining between them. The full variable domain, with the rest looked up from reference TRBV28 and TRBJ1-1, is DVKVTQSSRYLVKRTGEKVFLECVQDMDHENMFWYRQDPGLGLRLIYFSYDVKMKEKGDIPEGYSVSREKKERFSLILESASTNQTSMYLCASSERKQFMNTEAFFGQGTRLTVV.